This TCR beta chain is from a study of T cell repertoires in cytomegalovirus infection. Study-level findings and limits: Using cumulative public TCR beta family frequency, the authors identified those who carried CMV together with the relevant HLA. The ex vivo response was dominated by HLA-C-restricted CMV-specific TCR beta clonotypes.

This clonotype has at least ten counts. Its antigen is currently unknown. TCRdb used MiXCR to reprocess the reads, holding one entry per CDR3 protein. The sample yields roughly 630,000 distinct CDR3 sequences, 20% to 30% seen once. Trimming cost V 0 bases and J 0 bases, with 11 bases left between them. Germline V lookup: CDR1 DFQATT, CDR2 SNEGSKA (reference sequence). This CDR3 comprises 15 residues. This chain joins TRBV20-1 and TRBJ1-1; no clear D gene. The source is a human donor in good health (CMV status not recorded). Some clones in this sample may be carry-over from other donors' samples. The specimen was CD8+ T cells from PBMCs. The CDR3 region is CSARDYTGVNTEAFF. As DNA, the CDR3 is TGCAGTGCTAGAGATTATACCGGGGTGAACACTGAAGCTTTCTTT.